This T cell receptor (beta chain) came from a study of tumor-infiltrating lymphocytes in localized non-small cell lung cancer. The protocol was immunoSEQ multiplex PCR, while the TCRdb copy is restricted to in-frame clones and leaves out a portion. This sample carries around 16,000 clones, roughly 70% of them seen once, and the ten largest clones take less than 10%. The V and J ends lost 5 bases and 4 bases, in that order; junction bases with no gene match: 7. Germline V gives CDR1 MGHDK, CDR2 SYGVNS. This CDR3 is built from 15 residues. As concerns this clone: What it binds is not known.

Study-wide results and caveats: Each assay used a separate piece of the same tissue.

Sequencing was done on a sample of lung tumor tissue. The V and J genes are TRBV25-1 and TRBJ2-5; TRBD2 aligns across 10 bases. The receptor was derived from a human donor with non-small cell lung cancer. This chain's CDR3 is CASSSPSGRGETQYF. The CDR3 bases are TGTGCCAGCAGTTCCCCTAGCGGGAGAGGAGAGACCCAGTACTTC. The full variable domain, its missing parts supplied by reference TRBV25-1 and TRBJ2-5, is EADIYQTPRYLVIGTGKKITLECSQTMGHDKMYWYQQDPGMELHLIHYSYGVNSTEKGDLSSESTVSRIRTEHFPLTLESARPSHTSQYLCASSSPSGRGETQYFGPGTRLLVL.